Following are 24 T cell receptor beta chains from one sample sequenced in a study of T cells in Graves' hyperthyroidism and ophthalmopathy. Regions amplified from RNA transcripts were the TCR beta CDR3 regions. Initially, a first-round RT-PCR of the TCR CDR3 employed the HTBI primer set. TCRdb ran MiXCR on the multiplex PCR reads and lists one entry per CDR3 protein. This table holds about 520,000 distinct CDR3 sequences, approximately 25% found once. The specimen sequenced was blood. All receptors derive from a woman aged 25 to 39 with Graves' ophthalmopathy.

The gene calls are TRBV11-1 and TRBJ2-7, with TRBD1 matching over 12 bases. From germline, CDR1 is SGHAT and CDR2 FQDESV (reference sequence). CDR3 length equals 18 residues. V lost 2 bases to trimming and J lost 11 bases; unmatched junction nucleotides: 19. The CDR3 DNA reads TGTGCCAGCAGCTTAAGGGACAGGGGGCGAATGGTGGATTTAAAGGAGTACTTC. Residues: CASSLRDRGRMVDLKEYF.

This clonotype was detected many times. This chain uses TRBV27 with TRBJ2-7, with TRBD1 matching 10 bases. This CDR3 is 15 amino acids long. Germline V gene lookup returns CDR1 MNHEY and CDR2 SMNVEV (reference sequence). Trimming at V came to 5 bases and at J to 9 bases, leaving 13 bases not matched to a gene. CDR3 amino acids: CASSPRNPGQGTQYF. The CDR3 nucleotides are TGTGCCAGCAGTCCACGGAACCCGGGACAGGGGACGCAGTACTTC.

This clonotype was found many times. V and J are TRBV29-1 and TRBJ1-2; D uncertain. The CDR3 is 12 residues long. Deletions cut 5 bases from V and 1 base from J, with 8 bases between. The germline V gene has CDR1 SQVTM and CDR2 ANQGSEA. For the CDR3, the DNA is TGCAGCGTTATATTGGATAACTATGGCTACACCTTC. This encodes CSVILDNYGYTF. The entire variable domain, with the rest obtained from reference TRBV29-1 and TRBJ1-2, is as follows: SAVISQKPSRDICQRGTSLTIQCQVDSQVTMMFWYRQQPGQSLTLIATANQGSEATYESGFVIDKFPISRPNLTFSTLTVSNMSPEDSSIYLCSVILDNYGYTFGSGTRLTVV.

This clonotype was counted many times. The chain carries TRBV11-2 and TRBJ2-7; D possibly corresponds to TRBD1 (6 bases). V shed 5 bases and J shed 3 bases, with 14 bases lying between them. CDR1 is SGHAT, CDR2 FQNNGV, per germline. The length of the CDR3 is 14 residues. In nucleotides, the CDR3 is TGTGCCAGCAGCAAATCGACAGGATACTACGAGCAGTACTTC. Amino acids: CASSKSTGYYEQYF.

This clonotype was seen ten or more times. The rearrangement links TRBV6-5 to TRBJ1-2; 10 positions match TRBD1. Trimming removed 2 bases from V and 6 bases from J; junction bases left unmatched: 6. In germline, CDR1 is MNHEY, CDR2 SVGAGI. The CDR3 is 15 amino acids. CDR3 amino acids: CASSYETGGRDGYTF. The CDR3, as DNA: TGTGCCAGCAGTTACGAGACAGGGGGCAGGGATGGCTACACCTTC.

This sequence joins TRBV6-1 and TRBJ2-2; D uncertain. CDR3 length equals 14 residues. Trimming stripped 7 bases from V and 1 base from J, with 10 bases between. Looked up from germline, CDR1 is MNHNS and CDR2 is SASEGT. The DNA for the CDR3 is TGTGCCAGCACCCCGGACCAGAACACCGGGGAGCTGTTTTTT. Protein: CASTPDQNTGELFF.

This clonotype was found many times. The genes are TRBV11-1 and TRBJ1-1; perhaps TRBD1 as D (6 bases). Germline-derived CDR1 and CDR2 are SGHAT and FQDESV (reference sequence). This CDR3 region has 17 residues. V was pared by 4 bases and J by 0 bases, with 18 bases between. The CDR3 loop reads CASSSGHRLDMNTEAFF. The DNA for the CDR3 is TGTGCCAGCAGCTCGGGACACCGGTTAGACATGAACACTGAAGCTTTCTTT.

The chain carries TRBV12-3 or TRBV12-4 and TRBJ1-2; 11 bases align to TRBD1. V lost 5 bases, J lost 7 bases, and 6 bases stayed unmatched. CDR3 length equals 14 residues. The CDR3 protein is CASSRTGGAGGYTF. The CDR3 DNA reads as TGTGCCAGCAGTCGGACAGGGGGCGCGGGTGGCTACACCTTC.

This clonotype was seen more than once but under ten times. The chain carries TRBV4-2 and TRBJ2-7; D may be TRBD1 or TRBD2 (7 bases each). This CDR3 contains 15 residues. Germline CDR1 LGHNA, CDR2 YNFKEQ. V lost 0 bases and J lost 6, with 15 bases in between. This CDR3 is CASSQDRERDSEQYF. The DNA for the CDR3 is TGTGCCAGCAGCCAAGATCGAGAGCGGGACAGCGAGCAGTACTTC.

Concerning this clonotype: The CDR3 ends on some other residue instead of the conserved phenylalanine or tryptophan, so this is likely a read error. V gene TRBV6-1 combines with J gene TRBJ1-2; 8 bases align to TRBD1. After removal of 6 bases from V and 0 bases from J, the junction contained 6 bases not matched to a gene. Germline CDR1 reads MNHNS; CDR2 reads SASEGT. This CDR3 is 15 amino acids long. CDR3 sequence reads: CASSRNRGANYGYTL. The CDR3 region has the DNA TGTGCCAGCAGCCGTAACAGGGGGGCTAACTATGGCTACACCTTG.

The chain combines TRBV28 with TRBJ1-2; a possible D gene is TRBD1 (5 bases). The ends were cut back, 6 bases at V and 5 bases at J, with 22 bases in the middle. CDR1 and CDR2 from the germline V gene are MDHEN and SYDVKM. This CDR3 has 16 residues. The DNA of the CDR3 is TGTGCCAGCAGCCCTCTCTTTCTCAGGGTTGGTTATGGCTACACCTTC. Amino acid sequence: CASSPLFLRVGYGYTF.

This clonotype has ten or more counts. This chain joins TRBV6-1 and TRBJ2-2, with TRBD2 matching over 7 bases. Germline V gene sequence: CDR1 MNHNS, CDR2 SASEGT. This CDR3 has 14 residues. Trimming removed 8 bases from V and 3 bases from J; junction bases left unmatched: 6. The chain's CDR3 is CASWGGVHTGELFF. The CDR3 DNA sequence: TGTGCCAGCTGGGGGGGGGTCCACACCGGGGAGCTGTTTTTT.

This clonotype was observed a single time. The rearrangement uses TRBV9 and TRBJ2-7; 7 nucleotides agree with TRBD1. CDR3 size: 14 residues. The germline V gene encodes CDR1 SGDLS and CDR2 YYNGEE. Germline trimming cut 0 bases from V and 1 base from J; bases unmatched to any gene: 1. The CDR3 DNA reads TGTGCCAGCAGCGTAGAGGGGGCTTCCTACGAGCAGTACTTC. It encodes CASSVEGASYEQYF.

This clonotype was detected only a few times. The V gene is TRBV20-1, the J gene TRBJ2-5; TRBD2 aligns across 7 bases. This CDR3 is built from 12 residues. V gave up 3 bases and J gave up 4 bases; unmatched junction bases: 2. Per germline, CDR1 DFQATT and CDR2 SNEGSKA (reference sequence). The CDR3 sequence is CSARGEGETQYF. The CDR3 nucleotides are TGCAGTGCTAGGGGGGAGGGAGAGACCCAGTACTTC.

This clonotype appeared a few times. V usage is TRBV24-1 and J usage is TRBJ2-2, with a weak D call TRBD1 (6 bases). V was shortened by 2 bases and J by 4 bases, with 16 bases between the two germline ends. Germline V lookup: CDR1 KGHDR, CDR2 SFDVKD. This CDR3 spans 17 amino acids. The CDR3 coding sequence is TGTGCCACCAGTGATTCAACATCCAGGGGATCCACCGGGGAGCTGTTTTTT. It specifies CATSDSTSRGSTGELFF.

This clonotype was counted at least ten times. This CDR3 is CASSLSAMVQPQHF. CDR3 bases: TGTGCCAGCAGTTTATCTGCAATGGTTCAGCCCCAGCATTTT. The V and J genes are TRBV27 and TRBJ1-5, with D uncertain. Trimming removed 0 bases from V and 6 bases from J, with 9 bases in between. CDR3 size: 14 residues. Germline V gene data show CDR1 as MNHEY and CDR2 as SMNVEV (reference sequence).

This chain connects TRBV11-2 to TRBJ2-1; maybe TRBD1 (7 bases). The CDR3 loop spans 19 amino acids. Per the germline V gene, CDR1 is SGHAT and CDR2 is FQNNGV. The V and J ends lost 0 bases and 1 base respectively, with 19 bases between them. The CDR3 sequence is CASSLEFRGQGGSYNEQFF. CDR3 sequence (DNA): TGTGCCAGCAGCTTAGAATTCCGGGGGCAGGGGGGATCCTACAATGAGCAGTTCTTC.

The CDR3 sequence: CASSTGTGLVEQYF. CDR3 DNA sequence: TGCGCCAGCAGTACCGGGACAGGGTTAGTCGAGCAGTACTTC. V gene TRBV5-1 combines with J gene TRBJ2-7; 9 bases map to TRBD1. V was clipped by 5 bases and J by 6 bases; unmatched bases: 9. The CDR3 is 14 amino acids. The V gene's germline CDR1 is SGHRS and CDR2 YFSETQ. The entire variable domain, with the rest obtained from reference TRBV5-1 and TRBJ2-7, is as follows: KAGVTQTPRYLIKTRGQQVTLSCSPISGHRSVSWYQQTPGQGLQFLFEYFSETQRNKGNFPGRFSGRQFSNSRSEMNVSTLELGDSALYLCASSTGTGLVEQYFGPGTRLTVT.

V and J are TRBV6-2 or TRBV6-3 and TRBJ2-7; D unclear. Germline assignment: CDR1 MNHEY and CDR2 SVGEGT. CDR3 length: 17 residues. V was trimmed by 4 bases and J by 4 bases, leaving 23 bases between them. The CDR3 is CASSFSPTLAPRYEQYF. Here the CDR3 DNA reads TGTGCCAGCAGTTTCTCTCCGACTTTAGCTCCTCGGTACGAGCAGTACTTC.

Concerning this clonotype itself: Given a much more abundant clone one base away, this may be a read error. The chain is built from TRBV25-1 and TRBJ1-1, with 10 bases aligning to TRBD1. Germline V CDR1 and CDR2: MGHDK, SYGVNS. This CDR3 has 16 amino acids. CDR3 amino acids: CASSSGQGTSNTEALF. The DNA for the CDR3 is TGTGCCAGCAGTTCGGGACAGGGGACGTCCAACACTGAAGCTCTCTTT.

There are many counts of this clonotype. The chain combines TRBV6-2 or TRBV6-3 with TRBJ2-6, with unresolved D. CDR1 is MNHEY, CDR2 SVGEGT, per germline. This CDR3 region has 14 residues. Trimming left V 9 bases short and J 2 bases short, with 11 bases between. CDR3: CASRVSAGANVLTF. Here the CDR3 DNA reads TGTGCCAGTAGGGTTTCAGCTGGGGCCAACGTCCTGACTTTC.

This clonotype was counted at least ten times. J is TRBJ1-1 and V is TRBV15, with D possibly TRBD1 on 6 matching bases. Trimming took 0 bases from V and 5 from J, leaving 13 bases between them. CDR1 is LNHNV, CDR2 YYDKDF, per germline (reference sequence). There are 15 residues in the CDR3. In DNA form, the CDR3 reads TGTGCCACCAGCAGAGATCAGGGGAGTTGGACTGAAGCTTTCTTT. It encodes CATSRDQGSWTEAFF.

The chain uses TRBV11-2 and TRBJ2-7; 9 bases agree with TRBD2. The ends lost 0 bases at V and 0 bases at J; junction bases unmatched: 21. Germline V gene sequence: CDR1 SGHAT, CDR2 FQNNGV. The CDR3 runs 22 residues. DNA for the CDR3: TGTGCCAGCAGCTTAGAAGGATACTTCAGGGCAGGCGAGCGGGGGGTCTCCTACGAGCAGTACTTC. It codes for CASSLEGYFRAGERGVSYEQYF.

The chain joins TRBV9 to TRBJ1-2, with D unresolved. CDR3 length: 14 amino acids. Per germline, CDR1 SGDLS and CDR2 YYNGEE. V dropped 5 bases and J dropped 6 bases, with 17 bases sitting between them. The CDR3 nucleotides are TGTGCCAGCAGTTACTCCGGGCGTCCCCATGGCTACACCTTC. Translating it yields CASSYSGRPHGYTF.